The clone carrying this T cell receptor beta chain turned up a few times. Its antigen is still unknown. Donors showed nominal health when sampled, although they likely had unrecorded immune exposures. This specimen belongs to a study of cytomegalovirus exposure and HLA in healthy donors. Background on the study: Of the donors genotyped, 300 to 500 in all, about 76% fell in the Caucasian-associated ancestry cluster. Study-wide points: Many donors carried some public TCRs, although rarity characterized most TCR sequences.

Germline values: CDR1 SGHNT, CDR2 YYREEE (reference sequence). This CDR3 contains 14 residues. V shed 3 bases and J shed 1 base, with 9 bases lying between them. PCR employed 60 Vbeta and 13 Jbeta primers. Profiled with immunoSEQ multiplex PCR; TCRdb holds only in-frame clones, not every one. The repertoire consists of roughly 140,000 clones, with around 78% occurring once and the leading ten covering 2% to 2.5%. The TCR comes from a woman younger than 35 in good health and CMV-seropositive. The chain has TRBV5-4 and TRBJ2-3, with D possibly being TRBD1 (6 bases). The sequenced sample consisted of PBMCs. The CDR3 coding sequence is TGTGCCAGCAGCTCGGGACAAGGCACAGATACGCAGTATTTT. Its protein is CASSSGQGTDTQYF. The full variable domain, rest sourced from reference TRBV5-4 and TRBJ2-3, is ETGVTQSPTHLIKTRGQQVTLRCSSQSGHNTVSWYQQALGQGPQFIFQYYREEENGRGNFPPRFSGLQFPNYSSELNVNALELDDSALYLCASSSGQGTDTQYFGPGTRLTVL.